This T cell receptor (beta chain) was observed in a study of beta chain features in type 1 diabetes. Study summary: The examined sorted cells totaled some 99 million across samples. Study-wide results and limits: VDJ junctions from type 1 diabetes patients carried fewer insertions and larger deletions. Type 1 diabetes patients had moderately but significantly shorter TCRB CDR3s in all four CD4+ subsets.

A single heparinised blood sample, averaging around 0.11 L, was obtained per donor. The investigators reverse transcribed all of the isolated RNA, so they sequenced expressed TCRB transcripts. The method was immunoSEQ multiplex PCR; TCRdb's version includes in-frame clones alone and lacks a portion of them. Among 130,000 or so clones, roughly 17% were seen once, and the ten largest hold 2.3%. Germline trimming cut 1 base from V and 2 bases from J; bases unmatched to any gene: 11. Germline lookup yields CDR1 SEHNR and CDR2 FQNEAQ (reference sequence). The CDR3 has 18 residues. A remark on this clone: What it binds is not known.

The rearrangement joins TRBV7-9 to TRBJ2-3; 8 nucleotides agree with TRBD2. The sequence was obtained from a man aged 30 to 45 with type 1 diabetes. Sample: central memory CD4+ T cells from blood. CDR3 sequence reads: CASSLGPVLADYTDTQYF. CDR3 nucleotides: TGTGCCAGCAGCTTAGGGCCTGTACTAGCGGATTACACAGATACGCAGTATTTT.